The 3 T cell receptor beta chains reported below all come from one sample, sequenced in a study of cytomegalovirus exposure and HLA in healthy donors (dated by TCRdb to the late 2010s). Libraries were built with the immunoSEQ multiplex PCR assay. The multiplex PCR relied on a mix of 60 forward primers for TCR Vbeta segments and 13 reverse primers for TCR Jbeta segments. In TCRdb, the immuneACCESS table is reduced to in-frame sequences with V and J assigned. These tables do not hold every clone; where another copy was compared, an unresolved V gene accounts for under half, and the others remain unexplained. In all, the sample holds about 200,000 clones, and approximately 78% of those were seen once. The top ten clonotypes cover 2.7% of the sample. Sequenced material: PBMCs. The source of these receptors is a woman in her thirties or forties in good health and CMV-seronegative.

This sequence joins TRBV28 and TRBJ1-2, with 11 bases fitting TRBD1. V gave up 5 bases and J gave up 5 bases; unmatched junction bases: 13. Per the germline V gene, CDR1 is MDHEN and CDR2 is SYDVKM. The CDR3 has 17 residues. CDR3 bases: TGTGCCAGCAGTCCTCGGACAGGGGGCTTAGCGAGATATGGCTACACCTTC. It is translated as CASSPRTGGLARYGYTF.

The V call is TRBV4-1, the J call TRBJ2-7, with 10 bases aligning to TRBD1. The CDR3 loop spans 17 amino acids. CDR1 MGHRA and CDR2 YSYEKL come from the germline V gene. After removal of 0 bases from V and 5 bases from J, the junction contained 10 bases not matched to a gene. The CDR3 DNA is TGCGCCAGCAGCCAAGAGGAGGTTGGGACAGGGGTACACGAGCAGTACTTC. It is translated as CASSQEEVGTGVHEQYF.

In DNA form, the CDR3 reads TGCGCCAGCAGCTTGGGGGGAGCGAACACTGAAGCTTTCTTT. Protein sequence: CASSLGGANTEAFF. The chain uses TRBV5-1 and TRBJ1-1; no clear D gene. Germline V CDR1 and CDR2: SGHRS, YFSETQ. Trimming removed 0 bases at V and 1 base at J, with 7 bases between. This CDR3 is 14 amino acids long. The full variable domain, completed using reference TRBV5-1 and TRBJ1-1, is KAGVTQTPRYLIKTRGQQVTLSCSPISGHRSVSWYQQTPGQGLQFLFEYFSETQRNKGNFPGRFSGRQFSNSRSEMNVSTLELGDSALYLCASSLGGANTEAFFGQGTRLTVV.